This T cell receptor beta chain was documented in a study of cytomegalovirus exposure and HLA in healthy donors. Study background: Genetic ancestry analysis placed more than 80% of the 410 or so donors that were genotyped in the Caucasian-associated cluster.

V lost 1 base and J 10 bases, leaving 6 bases between the germline ends. Per germline, CDR1 SGHDN and CDR2 FVKESK. The CDR3 consists of 11 residues. Whole-study findings and limits: Previously analyzed data showed that most TCR beta V segments were productive at a frequency of about 87% or about 30%.

PCR employed 60 Vbeta and 13 Jbeta primers. Sequencing was performed with immunoSEQ multiplex PCR; in TCRdb, only in-frame clones are kept and a portion is missing. The data contain 130,000 to 150,000 clones, just under 70% of them singletons. As regards this clone: What it binds is not known.

The rearrangement joins TRBV14 to TRBJ2-3, with D unresolved. The receptor was derived from a man between 60 and 70 years old in good health and CMV-seronegative. Material for sequencing was PBMCs. Here the CDR3 reads CASSQVLAQYF. The CDR3 nucleotides are TGTGCCAGCAGCCAAGTACTTGCGCAGTATTTT.